This T cell receptor beta chain was identified in a study of tumor-infiltrating lymphocytes in primary liver carcinoma. Unsorted whole blood supplied the blood RNA, and germline DNA was isolated too. The CDR3 is 16 residues long. V lost 3 bases and J lost 6; bases outside the gene matches: 9. TCR beta cDNA was reverse-transcribed from 500 to 550 ng of total RNA. The reaction used a constant-region primer and ProtoScript II reverse transcriptase. It was through three nested multiplex PCR rounds of slightly modified ARM-PCR that TCR beta libraries arose. A C-beta reverse primer was combined with TRBV1-TRBV30 forward primers in the first two PCR rounds, and each round had 9 to 10 cycles. One entry per CDR3 protein results from TCRdb running MiXCR on the multiplex PCR reads. The sample has fewer than 350,000 distinct CDR3 sequences, about 60% seen once. At least ten counts were recorded for this clonotype.

The genes are TRBV12-3 or TRBV12-4 and TRBJ2-1, with TRBD2 matching 9 bases. The sequence came from a man aged 35 to 55 with primary liver carcinoma and hepatitis B virus infection. The specimen sequenced was peripheral blood. The CDR3 region has the DNA TGTGCCAGCAGTTTCCGTAGCGGGAGTTGGGGCAATGAGCAGTTCTTC. Translated, it gives CASSFRSGSWGNEQFF.